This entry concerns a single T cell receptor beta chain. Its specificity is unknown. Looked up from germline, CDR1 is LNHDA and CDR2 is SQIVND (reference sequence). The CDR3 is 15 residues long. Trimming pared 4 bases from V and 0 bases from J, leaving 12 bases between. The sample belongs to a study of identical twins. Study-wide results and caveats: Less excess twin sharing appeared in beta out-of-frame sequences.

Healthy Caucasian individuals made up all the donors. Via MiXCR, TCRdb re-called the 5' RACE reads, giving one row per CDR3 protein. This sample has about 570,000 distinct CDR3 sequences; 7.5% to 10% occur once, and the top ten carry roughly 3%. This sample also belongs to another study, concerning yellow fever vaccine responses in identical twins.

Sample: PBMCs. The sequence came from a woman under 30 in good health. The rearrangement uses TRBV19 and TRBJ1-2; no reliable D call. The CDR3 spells CASSTTAQPNYGYTF. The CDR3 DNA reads TGTGCCAGTAGTACAACAGCGCAACCTAACTATGGCTACACCTTC.